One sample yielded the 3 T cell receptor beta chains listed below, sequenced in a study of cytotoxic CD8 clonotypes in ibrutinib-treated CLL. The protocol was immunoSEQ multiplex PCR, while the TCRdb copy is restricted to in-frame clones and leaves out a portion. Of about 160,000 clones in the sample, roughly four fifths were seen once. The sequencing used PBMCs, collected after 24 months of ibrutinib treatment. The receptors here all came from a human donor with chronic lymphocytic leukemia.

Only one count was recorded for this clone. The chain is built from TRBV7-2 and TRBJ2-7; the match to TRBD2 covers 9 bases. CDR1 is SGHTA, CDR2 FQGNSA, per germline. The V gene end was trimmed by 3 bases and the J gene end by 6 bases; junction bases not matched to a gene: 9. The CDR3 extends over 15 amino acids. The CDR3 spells CASSLGGAGGSEQYF. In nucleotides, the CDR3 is TGTGCCAGCAGCTTGGGGGGAGCGGGAGGAAGCGAGCAGTACTTC. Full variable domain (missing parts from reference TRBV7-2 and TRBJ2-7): GAGVSQSPSNKVTEKGKDVELRCDPISGHTALYWYRQSLGQGLEFLIYFQGNSAPDKSGLPSDRFSAERTGGSVSTLTIQRTQQEDSAVYLCASSLGGAGGSEQYFGPGTRLTVT.

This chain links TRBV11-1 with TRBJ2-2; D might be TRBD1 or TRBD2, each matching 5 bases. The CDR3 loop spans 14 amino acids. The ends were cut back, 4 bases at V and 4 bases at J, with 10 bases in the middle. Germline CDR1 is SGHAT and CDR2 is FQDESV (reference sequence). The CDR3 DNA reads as TGTGCCAGCAGCTGGGACGGGACCACCGGGGAGCTGTTTTTT. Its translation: CASSWDGTTGELFF. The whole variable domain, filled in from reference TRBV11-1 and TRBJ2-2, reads EAEVAQSPRYKITEKSQAVAFWCDPISGHATLYWYRQILGQGPELLVQFQDESVVDDSQLPKDRFSAERLKGVDSTLKIQPAELGDSAMYLCASSWDGTTGELFFGEGSRLTVL.

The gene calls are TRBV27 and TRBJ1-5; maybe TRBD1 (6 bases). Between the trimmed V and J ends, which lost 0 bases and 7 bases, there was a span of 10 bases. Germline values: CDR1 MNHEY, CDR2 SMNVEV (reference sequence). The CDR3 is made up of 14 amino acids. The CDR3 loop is CASSLSAGAQPQHF. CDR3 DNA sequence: TGTGCCAGCAGTTTATCGGCAGGGGCACAGCCCCAGCATTTT.